Listed below are T cell receptor beta chains from one sample, sequenced in a study of blood T cell repertoires in COVID-19. The repertoire was sequenced with immunoSEQ multiplex PCR; TCRdb's copy has only in-frame clones and lacks some. The sample has 150,000 to 250,000 clones; roughly 90% are singletons. Sequencing was performed on PBMCs or T cells enriched from blood (not recorded which). The origin of the receptors is a woman between 25 and 40 years old who had recovered from COVID-19. CDR3s include the opening cysteine and the closing phenylalanine or tryptophan. The order of the fields is D gene, clone size, J gene, V gene, CDR3 protein, CDR3 DNA. D genes are given only for firm matches. A clone size is listed for some rows: how often the clone was seen (once, few, many), or a class if it is expanded.

>TRBD1|once|TRBJ1-2|TRBV25-1
CASSAPQGANGYTF
TGTGCCAGCAGTGCCCCCCAGGGGGCGAATGGCTACACCTTC
>NA|once|TRBJ2-7|TRBV5-5
CASSFATGVFSSLYEQYF
TGTGCCAGCAGCTTCGCGACAGGCGTTTTTTCATCACTCTACGAGCAGTACTTC
>NA|NA|TRBJ2-1|TRBV25-1
CASSGGSSYNEQFF
TGTGCCAGCAGTGGAGGGAGCTCCTACAATGAGCAGTTCTTC
>NA|NA|TRBJ1-2|TRBV24-1
CATSDFEAEGYTF
TGTGCCACCAGTGATTTTGAGGCGGAAGGCTACACCTTC
>NA|NA|TRBJ1-2|TRBV19
CASSTPGGFTEGYTF
TGTGCCAGTAGTACCCCGGGTGGTTTCACGGAGGGCTACACCTTC
>NA|few|TRBJ1-4|TRBV30
CAWRGAREGKLFF
TGTGCCTGGAGGGGCGCCAGAGAAGGAAAACTGTTTTTT
>TRBD2|once|TRBJ2-2|TRBV11-2
CASSLRGGSGAGELFF
TGTGCCAGCAGCTTGCGGGGAGGGTCGGGCGCCGGGGAGCTGTTTTTT
>TRBD1|NA|TRBJ1-3|TRBV13
CASSWTGAGNTIYF
TGTGCCAGCAGCTGGACAGGGGCTGGAAACACCATATATTTT
>NA|NA|TRBJ2-2|TRBV24-1
CATSVGGGSGELFF
TGTGCCACCAGTGTCGGGGGAGGCTCCGGGGAGCTGTTTTTT
>TRBD2|NA|TRBJ2-3|TRBV24-1
CATSDPSGGAQSADTQYF
TGTGCCACCAGTGACCCCTCCGGGGGGGCCCAGAGTGCAGATACGCAGTATTTT
>NA|NA|TRBJ1-2|TRBV6-5
CASSYGPGGYTF
TGTGCCAGCAGTTACGGACCGGGGGGCTACACCTTC
>TRBD1|NA|TRBJ1-1|TRBV19
CASRHPGQGALNTEAFF
TGTGCCAGTAGACACCCGGGACAGGGGGCTTTGAACACTGAAGCTTTCTTT
>NA|NA|TRBJ2-3|TRBV5-1
CASSLPGVADTQYF
TGCGCCAGCAGCTTGCCAGGGGTTGCAGATACGCAGTATTTT
>NA|NA|TRBJ2-7|TRBV7-9
CASSRAGSYEQYF
TGTGCCAGCAGCCGAGCGGGTTCCTACGAGCAGTACTTC
>TRBD2|NA|TRBJ2-7|TRBV15
CATSVIIAGGSSYEQYF
TGTGCCACCAGCGTCATAATAGCGGGAGGGAGCTCCTACGAGCAGTACTTC
>NA|NA|TRBJ2-1|TRBV12-5
CASGLPQGFQIREQFF
TGTGCTAGTGGTTTGCCTCAGGGATTTCAAATTCGTGAGCAGTTCTTC
>NA|NA|TRBJ1-2|TRBV19
CASSWSGGGLFYGYTF
TGTGCCAGTAGTTGGTCTGGAGGGGGACTATTCTATGGCTACACCTTC
>NA|NA|TRBJ1-3|TRBV7-8
CASSLMTVVSGNTIYF
TGTGCCAGCAGCTTGATGACAGTCGTCTCTGGAAACACCATATATTTT
>TRBD1|NA|TRBJ1-2|TRBV30
CACSQGDNYGYTF
TGTGCCTGTAGTCAGGGGGATAACTATGGCTACACCTTC
>TRBD1|NA|TRBJ1-2|TRBV29-1
CSVEGQGHGYTF
TGCAGCGTTGAAGGACAGGGCCATGGCTACACCTTC
>TRBD2|NA|TRBJ2-1|TRBV9
CASSAAGVGNEQFF
TGTGCCAGCAGCGCAGCGGGAGTAGGTAATGAGCAGTTCTTC
>TRBD1|NA|TRBJ2-1|TRBV27
CASSFSRTGGNEQFF
TGTGCCAGCAGTTTCTCTCGGACAGGGGGCAATGAGCAGTTCTTC
>TRBD2|NA|TRBJ2-1|TRBV7-3
CASSLIGGGSYNEQFF
TGTGCCAGCAGCTTAATTGGCGGGGGCTCCTACAATGAGCAGTTCTTC
>NA|once|TRBJ2-7|TRBV5-1
CASSLVVGADSYEQYF
TGCGCCAGCAGCTTGGTCGTTGGGGCAGACTCCTACGAGCAGTACTTC
>NA|NA|TRBJ2-3|TRBV14
CASSQHEVWSSDTQYF
TGTGCCAGCAGCCAGCACGAGGTGTGGTCGTCAGATACGCAGTATTTT
>TRBD1|NA|TRBJ2-7|TRBV5-1
CASSLTGTGGYEQYF
TGCGCCAGCAGCTTGACGGGGACAGGGGGCTACGAGCAGTACTTC
>TRBD1|NA|TRBJ1-1|TRBV6-5
CASSYHSKGAYTEAFF
TGTGCCAGCAGTTACCATTCAAAGGGGGCATACACTGAAGCTTTCTTT
>TRBD1|NA|TRBJ1-2|TRBV6-5
CASSYSRTGQGGYTF
TGTGCCAGCAGTTACTCGAGGACAGGGCAGGGTGGCTACACCTTC
>NA|NA|TRBJ1-6|TRBV21-1
CASSNPGNRGRRSPLHF
TGTGCCAGCAGCAACCCGGGAAACAGGGGACGCCGTTCACCCCTCCACTTT
>TRBD1|NA|TRBJ1-1|TRBV7-2
CASSLTDRGTEAFF
TGTGCCAGCAGCCTAACGGACAGGGGCACTGAAGCTTTCTTT
>NA|NA|TRBJ2-5|TRBV12-3/TRBV12-4
CASSLGLRETQYF
TGTGCCAGCAGTTTGGGACTGCGAGAGACCCAGTACTTC
>TRBD1|few|TRBJ1-5|TRBV27
CASSLQGQVRQPQHF
TGTGCCAGCAGTTTGCAGGGACAGGTCCGTCAGCCCCAGCATTTT
>NA|NA|TRBJ1-5|TRBV6-6
CASSSPGRVNQPQHF
TGTGCCAGCAGTTCTCCGGGGAGGGTGAATCAGCCCCAGCATTTT
>NA|NA|TRBJ2-1|TRBV7-2
CASSLALAYYNEQFF
TGTGCCAGCAGCTTAGCGCTTGCGTACTACAATGAGCAGTTCTTC
>TRBD2|NA|TRBJ2-7|TRBV6-1
CASSESRLAHEQYF
TGTGCCAGCAGTGAATCCCGACTAGCCCACGAGCAGTACTTC
>TRBD1|NA|TRBJ1-2|TRBV11-2
CASRDTGGFYGYTF
TGTGCCAGCAGGGATACAGGGGGCTTCTATGGCTACACCTTC
>TRBD1|NA|TRBJ2-3|TRBV5-1
CASSLGQGVIDTQYF
TGCGCCAGCAGCTTGGGACAGGGGGTAATAGATACGCAGTATTTT